The 22 T cell receptor beta chains below all came from one sample that was sequenced in a study of T cell changes during pregnancy in multiple sclerosis. Assay: immunoSEQ multiplex PCR; the TCRdb copy retains only in-frame clones and omits some. This sample has tens of thousands of clones, with almost 90% found just once. The sequenced sample was peripheral blood, obtained in the second trimester of pregnancy. These receptors were collected from a female donor in good health, enrolled as a control in a pregnancy study.

J is TRBJ1-5 and V is TRBV2, with 7 bases matching TRBD1. The V gene's germline CDR1 is SNHLY and CDR2 FYNNEI. V shed 6 bases and J 7 bases; nucleotides not matched to a gene: 15. The CDR3 has 16 residues. The DNA for the CDR3 is TGTGCCAGCAGAGAGGGGTCAAGGGACAGTTTACAGCCCCAGCATTTT. Translated, it gives CASREGSRDSLQPQHF.

The CDR3 spells CASSLALQGVGNQPQHF. CDR3 in DNA: TGTGCCAGCAGCTTAGCGCTTCAGGGGGTTGGCAATCAGCCCCAGCATTTT. The chain is built from TRBV7-4 and TRBJ1-5; 7 nucleotides match TRBD1. J lost 2 bases, V lost 0 bases, and 7 bases had no gene match. The CDR3 is made up of 17 amino acids. Germline V gene sequence: CDR1 SGHVT, CDR2 SQSDAQ.

CDR3 residues: CASSLGYGVGYTF. The DNA of the CDR3 is TGTGCCAGCAGCTTAGGTTACGGGGTTGGCTACACCTTC. This chain links TRBV7-2 with TRBJ1-2; no clear D. Per the germline V gene, CDR1 is SGHTA and CDR2 is FQGNSA. Trimming took off 1 base at V and 7 bases at J, with 10 bases between the two ends. The CDR3 length is 13 residues.

This clone showed up just once. The rearrangement uses TRBV7-8 and TRBJ2-1, with 8 bases fitting TRBD2. The CDR3 extends over 16 amino acids. The V gene's germline CDR1 is SGHVS and CDR2 FQNEAQ. Trimming took 5 bases from V and 3 from J; bases not matched to a gene: 9. CDR3 residues: CASSPKGTRLYNEQFF. In DNA form, the CDR3 reads TGTGCCAGCAGCCCCAAAGGGACTAGACTCTACAATGAGCAGTTCTTC.

The rearrangement uses TRBV11-2 and TRBJ2-7; 7 positions match TRBD2. The V segment lost 4 bases and the J segment 3 bases; nucleotides outside the gene matches: 6. Germline CDR1 and CDR2: SGHAT and FQNNGV. The CDR3 length is 14 residues. The CDR3 nucleotides read TGTGCCAGCAGCTACGCCGGGACTAACTACGAGCAGTACTTC. Translated, it gives CASSYAGTNYEQYF. Supplemented by reference TRBV11-2 and TRBJ2-7, the full variable domain reads EAGVAQSPRYKIIEKRQSVAFWCNPISGHATLYWYQQILGQGPKLLIQFQNNGVVDDSQLPKDRFSAERLKGVDSTLKIQPAKLEDSAVYLCASSYAGTNYEQYFGPGTRLTVT.

CDR3: CASSYTGEDSNQPQHF. CDR3 bases: TGTGCCAGCAGCTATACAGGTGAGGATAGCAATCAGCCCCAGCATTTT. The rearrangement joins TRBV5-6 to TRBJ1-5; a possible D gene is TRBD1 (5 bases). V dropped 3 bases and J dropped 0 bases, with 13 bases sitting between them. Germline V lookup: CDR1 SGHDT, CDR2 YYEEEE. CDR3 length: 16 residues.

The V and J genes are TRBV9 and TRBJ1-1; tentative D call: TRBD1 (5 bases). The CDR3 has 13 amino acids. Germline-derived CDR1 and CDR2 are SGDLS and YYNGEE. Trimming took 5 bases from V and 4 from J, leaving 12 bases between them. The CDR3 DNA reads TGTGCCAGCAGACCAACAGGTGGCACTGAAGCTTTCTTT. Amino acids: CASRPTGGTEAFF.

The CDR3 protein is CASSQIWPPSGNTIYF. The CDR3 nucleotides are TGTGCCAGCAGCCAAATTTGGCCCCCCTCTGGAAACACCATATATTTT. The chain has TRBV14 and TRBJ1-3; D is unclear. The ends were cut back, 2 bases at V and 0 bases at J, with 11 bases in the middle. Germline CDR1 SGHDN, CDR2 FVKESK. The CDR3 length is 16 residues.

This chain uses TRBV6-1 with TRBJ2-7; 10 bases map to TRBD1. The CDR3 has 16 amino acids. V shed 2 bases and J 4 bases; nucleotides not matched to a gene: 8. Germline V gene lookup returns CDR1 MNHNS and CDR2 SASEGT. CDR3 coding DNA: TGTGCCAGCAGTGAAAGGGCTGGGGACAGGGGATACGAGCAGTACTTC. Translation: CASSERAGDRGYEQYF.

V gene TRBV7-9 combines with J gene TRBJ2-2; the D gene is possibly TRBD1 (6 bases). Looked up from germline, CDR1 is SEHNR and CDR2 is FQNEAQ (reference sequence). Trimming left V 0 bases short and J 4 bases short, with 12 bases between. The CDR3 extends over 16 amino acids. Here the CDR3 reads CASSLAIGQTTGELFF. The CDR3 region has the DNA TGTGCCAGCAGCTTAGCGATAGGACAGACCACCGGGGAGCTGTTTTTT. Combining the CDR3 with reference TRBV7-9 and TRBJ2-2 gives the whole variable domain DTGVSQNPRHKITKRGQNVTFRCDPISEHNRLYWYRQTLGQGPEFLTYFQNEAQLEKSRLLSDRFSAERPKGSFSTLEIQRTEQGDSAMYLCASSLAIGQTTGELFFGEGSRLTVL.

V usage is TRBV10-2 and J usage is TRBJ1-1, with TRBD1 as a possible D gene (5 bases). V gave up 3 bases and J gave up 4 bases, with 12 bases separating them. Per the germline V gene, CDR1 is WSHSY and CDR2 is SAAADI. This CDR3 contains 14 residues. CDR3 nucleotides: TGCGCCAGCAGTGACGGGGGTTTAGGCACTGAAGCTTTCTTT. Encoded protein: CASSDGGLGTEAFF.

Only one count was recorded for this clone. The chain couples TRBV5-5 to TRBJ2-7, with 9 bases aligning to TRBD1. V was pared by 0 bases and J by 3 bases, with 4 bases of the junction left unmatched. The CDR3 covers 15 residues. Per the germline V gene, CDR1 is SGHKS and CDR2 is YYEKEE (reference sequence). The CDR3 coding sequence is TGTGCCAGCAGCTTGGGACAGGGGGTTGGCTACGAGCAGTACTTC. Translation: CASSLGQGVGYEQYF.

The chain is built from TRBV6-6 and TRBJ1-1, with TRBD1 as a possible D gene (6 bases). This CDR3 has 15 residues. Trimming took 5 bases from V and 4 from J, leaving 17 bases between them. Germline loops: CDR1 MNHNY, CDR2 SVGAGI (reference sequence). The CDR3 reads CASSPTTGMGTEAFF. Here the CDR3 DNA reads TGTGCCAGCAGTCCGACCACAGGGATGGGCACTGAAGCTTTCTTT.

This clone occurred once. CDR3 in amino acids: CASSPDSQETQYF. The DNA for the CDR3 is TGTGCCAGCAGTCCGGACAGCCAAGAGACCCAGTACTTC. V usage is TRBV7-9 and J usage is TRBJ2-5, with D tentatively TRBD1 (6 bases). The V gene's germline CDR1 is SEHNR and CDR2 FQNEAQ (reference sequence). The CDR3 contains 13 residues. The ends were cut back, 6 bases at V and 1 base at J, with 9 bases in the middle.

The V call is TRBV4-3, the J call TRBJ1-1, with D possibly TRBD1 on 6 matching bases. The CDR3 spans 14 residues. Germline V gene data show CDR1 as LGHNA and CDR2 as YSLEER. Trimming pared 4 bases from V and 3 bases from J, leaving 12 bases between. The CDR3 is CASSPRDTYTEAFF. The CDR3 bases are TGCGCCAGCAGCCCCCGGGACACCTACACTGAAGCTTTCTTT.

This chain links TRBV18 with TRBJ2-1; D is ambiguous. Germline V lookup: CDR1 KGHSH, CDR2 LQKENI. The ends were cut back, 6 bases at V and 7 bases at J, with 10 bases in the middle. The CDR3 length is 12 residues. The CDR3 here is CASSPLTNEQFF. CDR3 nucleotide sequence: TGTGCCAGCTCCCCTCTCACAAATGAGCAGTTCTTC.

V and J are TRBV10-1 and TRBJ2-5, with D perhaps matching TRBD2 (5 bases). Germline loops: CDR1 WNHNN, CDR2 SYGVQD (reference sequence). Trimming took 2 bases from V and 1 from J, leaving 11 bases between them. The CDR3 is made up of 15 amino acids. CDR3 bases: TGCGCCAGCAGTGAGGGGCGGGTGACCCAAGAGACCCAGTACTTC. This translates into CASSEGRVTQETQYF.

V and J are TRBV10-3 and TRBJ2-2; TRBD2 matches at 9 bases. V lost 8 bases to trimming and J lost 7 bases; unmatched junction nucleotides: 14. Germline V CDR1 and CDR2: ENHRY, SYGVKD. CDR3 length: 16 amino acids. CDR3 nucleotide sequence: TGTGCCATCCTTCGGCGGGAGGGCCTTCAGGGCGGGGAGCTGTTTTTT. Its translation is CAILRREGLQGGELFF.

The genes are TRBV30 and TRBJ2-5, with D tentatively TRBD2 (6 bases). This CDR3 contains 14 residues. V lost 1 base and J 5 bases, leaving 14 bases between the germline ends. Germline V gene data show CDR1 as GTSNPN and CDR2 as SVGIG (reference sequence). CDR3 nucleotides: TGTGCCTGGAGTGCCCCGACTAGTTTCGAGACCCAGTACTTC. Its translation is CAWSAPTSFETQYF.

J is TRBJ1-2 and V is TRBV28; TRBD1 aligns across 8 bases. Looked up from germline, CDR1 is MDHEN and CDR2 is SYDVKM. This CDR3 region has 14 residues. The junction had 11 bases not matched to a gene; V was cut back by 6 bases and J by 8 bases. The chain's CDR3 is CASRPGTGNYGYTF. The CDR3, as DNA: TGTGCCAGCAGACCTGGGACAGGAAATTACGGCTACACCTTC.

This chain joins TRBV10-3 and TRBJ2-3, with 7 bases fitting TRBD2. Unmatched junction bases numbered 6, after V lost 6 bases and J lost 3 bases. In germline, CDR1 is ENHRY, CDR2 SYGVKD. CDR3 size: 14 residues. The CDR3 region has the DNA TGTGCCATCAGGGGCGGGACTATTACAGATACGCAGTATTTT. Amino acid sequence: CAIRGGTITDTQYF.

This chain uses TRBV4-2 with TRBJ2-7, with TRBD2 matching over 8 bases. V lost 0 bases, J lost 0 bases, and 10 bases stayed unmatched. Germline V CDR1 and CDR2: LGHNA, YNFKEQ. The CDR3 spans 18 residues. The CDR3: CASSQERKSGSISYEQYF. CDR3 bases: TGTGCCAGCAGCCAAGAACGGAAGAGCGGGAGTATCTCCTACGAGCAGTACTTC.